This T cell receptor beta chain was captured by sequencing in a study of patients and donors after allogeneic stem cell transplantation. Via MiXCR, TCRdb re-called the RT-PCR reads, giving one row per CDR3 protein. Here the sample spans about 200,000 distinct CDR3 sequences, around two fifths being singletons. The germline V gene encodes CDR1 SQVTM and CDR2 ANQGSEA. There are 17 residues in the CDR3. The V segment lost 7 bases and the J segment 5 bases; nucleotides outside the gene matches: 17. This TCR was sampled from a human donor who was either an allogeneic HSCT recipient or a stem cell or donor lymphocyte infusion donor (not recorded which). It is not recorded whose cells these are; they may come from a transplant donor. The specimen sequenced was blood, either unsorted or a sorted T cell fraction (not recorded which). The V call is TRBV29-1, the J call TRBJ2-3; 11 bases are a match to TRBD2. The chain's CDR3 is CSALLAGGMQRLDTQYF. The CDR3 coding sequence is TGCAGCGCCCTTCTAGCGGGAGGTATGCAAAGACTAGATACGCAGTATTTT.